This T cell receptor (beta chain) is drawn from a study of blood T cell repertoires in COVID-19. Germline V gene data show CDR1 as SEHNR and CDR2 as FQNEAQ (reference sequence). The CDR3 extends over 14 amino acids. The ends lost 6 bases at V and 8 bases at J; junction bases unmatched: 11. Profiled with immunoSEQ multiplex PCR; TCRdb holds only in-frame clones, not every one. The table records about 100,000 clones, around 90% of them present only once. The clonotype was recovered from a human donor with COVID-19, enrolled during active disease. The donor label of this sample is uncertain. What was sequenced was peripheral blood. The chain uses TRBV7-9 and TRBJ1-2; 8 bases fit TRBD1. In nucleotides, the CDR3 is TGTGCCAGCAGTTTTACGACAGGGGTAGGAGGCTACACCTTC. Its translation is CASSFTTGVGGYTF.